The clone carrying this T cell receptor (beta chain) was found a few times. Antigen unknown. The junction departs from germline at one end; a sequencing error may be responsible. Germline CDR1 and CDR2: SSHAT and FNYEAQ (reference sequence). This CDR3 spans 15 amino acids. The data derive from a study of T-cell memory formation after mild COVID-19. TCRdb redid the calling of the 5' RACE reads with MiXCR, one entry per CDR3 protein. The sample has approximately 480,000 distinct CDR3 sequences, around a sixth seen once. Study-wide findings and caveats: CD4+ contracting clones were found mainly in CM and EM, and CD8+ ones in EMRA.

The V call is TRBV7-7, the J call TRBJ2-1, with D perhaps TRBD2 (5 bases). The sequencing sample was made of PBMCs or a T cell subset sorted from them (not recorded which). This TCR was sampled from an adult woman who had mild COVID-19 (a few samples of this study predate the infection). Cell type and time point are not known. CDR3 sequence: CASSSGLQVYNEQFF. The CDR3 DNA sequence: TGTGCTAGCAGCTCCGGACTGCAGGTTTACAATGAGCAGTTCTTC.